Below, 10 T cell receptor beta chains from the same sample are listed, as sequenced in a study of Tregs in tolerant kidney transplant recipients. TCRdb's table, derived via immunoSEQ multiplex PCR, lists solely in-frame clones and lacks some. Altogether about 94,000 clones are present, approximately 94% being singletons, with the ten largest covering 0.46%. Sample: CD4+ T cells from blood, taken before the transplant. These receptors originate from a human donor who received a combined kidney and bone marrow transplant.

The V call is TRBV29-1, the J call TRBJ1-1, with 7 nucleotides matching TRBD1. The trim removed 4 bases at V and 10 bases at J, leaving 12 bases unmatched. The CDR3 has 13 residues. CDR1 and CDR2 (germline): SQVTM, ANQGSEA. This CDR3 reads CSVGGQLNARAFF. The CDR3 DNA reads TGCAGCGTTGGGGGACAGCTAAATGCGAGAGCTTTCTTT.

The chain uses TRBV1 and TRBJ2-1; the table's TRBD2 call for D was not verified on the DNA. TRBV1 is a documented pseudogene. There are 17 residues in the CDR3. DNA of the CDR3: TGCACCAGCAGCCTCAGCCCCTCTAGCGGGAGTAGGGATGAGCAGTTCTTC. This encodes CTSSLSPSSGSRDEQFF.

The chain carries TRBV20-1 and TRBJ1-5; TRBD1 might be the D (5 bases). Between the trimmed V and J ends, which lost 7 bases and 3 bases, there was a span of 7 bases. This CDR3 comprises 11 residues. The germline gives CDR1 DFQATT, CDR2 SNEGSKA (reference sequence). The CDR3 DNA follows: TGCAGTGTCAGGGCCAATCAGCCCCAGCATTTT. Its protein is CSVRANQPQHF.

The chain combines TRBV18 with TRBJ2-1, with 13 bases lining up with TRBD2. The CDR3 loop spans 17 amino acids. Germline CDR1 is KGHSH and CDR2 is LQKENI. Trimming at V came to 1 base and at J to 7 bases, leaving 7 bases not matched to a gene. The CDR3: CASSPRGLAGESNEQFF. The CDR3 DNA is TGTGCCAGCTCACCACGCGGACTAGCGGGGGAATCTAATGAGCAGTTCTTC.

J is TRBJ2-1 and V is TRBV6-5; 12 bases agree with TRBD2. Germline values: CDR1 MNHEY, CDR2 SVGAGI. The CDR3 contains 15 residues. Trimming removed 6 bases from V and 6 bases from J; junction bases left unmatched: 6. CDR3 nucleotides: TGTGCCAGCAGCCCCGCTAGCGGGGGGGCCAATGAGCAGTTCTTC. The encoded protein is CASSPASGGANEQFF.

The V and J genes are TRBV18 and TRBJ2-2; a possible D gene is TRBD1 (5 bases). V gave up 1 base and J gave up 4 bases, with 7 bases separating them. CDR1 is KGHSH and CDR2 is LQKENI in the germline V gene. The CDR3 covers 14 residues. The CDR3 coding sequence is TGTGCCAGCTCACCACAGGGGTCCACCGGGGAGCTGTTTTTT. Amino acids: CASSPQGSTGELFF.

V and J are TRBV5-1 and TRBJ2-3; D might be TRBD1 (7 bases). Deletions cut 0 bases from V and 0 bases from J, with 14 bases between. There are 17 residues in the CDR3. Germline values: CDR1 SGHRS, CDR2 YFSETQ. CDR3 DNA: TGCGCCAGCAGCTTGGCCGAGGCAGGGGGGAGCACAGATACGCAGTATTTT. Translated, it gives CASSLAEAGGSTDTQYF.

The CDR3 loop is CASNRGLYYGYTF. The DNA of the CDR3 is TGTGCCAGCAACAGGGGACTTTACTATGGCTACACCTTC. The gene calls are TRBV6-1 and TRBJ1-2, with 7 bases lining up with TRBD1. The CDR3 extends over 13 amino acids. V was pared by 7 bases and J by 3 bases, with 5 bases of the junction left unmatched. The germline V gene has CDR1 MNHNS and CDR2 SASEGT.

The chain couples TRBV5-1 to TRBJ2-7; D remains unclear. Trimming left V 5 bases short and J 0 bases short, with 12 bases between. Germline V gives CDR1 SGHRS, CDR2 YFSETQ. The CDR3 has 14 residues. The CDR3 nucleotides read TGCGCCAGCAGGTCCTTGGAGAACTCCTACGAGCAGTACTTC. As protein: CASRSLENSYEQYF.

The J gene is TRBJ2-5, the V gene TRBV7-2, with 8 bases lining up with TRBD2. J was trimmed by 2 bases and V by 5 bases; bases with no gene match: 10. The CDR3 is 16 residues long. CDR1 and CDR2 (germline): SGHTA, FQGNSA. The CDR3 DNA follows: TGTGCCAGCAGCGACCGGGGGGGGGCCAATCAAGAGACCCAGTACTTC. It yields the protein CASSDRGGANQETQYF.